This T cell receptor (beta chain) was identified in a study of blood T cell repertoires in COVID-19. Germline V lookup: CDR1 SGHRS, CDR2 YFSETQ. CDR3 length: 15 residues. The junction had 5 bases not matched to a gene; V was cut back by 3 bases and J by 4 bases. Profiling relied on immunoSEQ multiplex PCR, and the TCRdb table lists in-frame clones only, not all of them. This sample has about 100,000 clones, with 80% to 95% found just once. The sample comprised peripheral blood. The V call is TRBV5-1, the J call TRBJ1-5; TRBD1 matches at 9 bases. This clonotype originated in an older man with acute or convalescent COVID-19. CDR3 DNA sequence: TGCGCCAGCAGCTGGACAGGGGATAAGAATCAGCCCCAGCATTTT. Translating gives CASSWTGDKNQPQHF.